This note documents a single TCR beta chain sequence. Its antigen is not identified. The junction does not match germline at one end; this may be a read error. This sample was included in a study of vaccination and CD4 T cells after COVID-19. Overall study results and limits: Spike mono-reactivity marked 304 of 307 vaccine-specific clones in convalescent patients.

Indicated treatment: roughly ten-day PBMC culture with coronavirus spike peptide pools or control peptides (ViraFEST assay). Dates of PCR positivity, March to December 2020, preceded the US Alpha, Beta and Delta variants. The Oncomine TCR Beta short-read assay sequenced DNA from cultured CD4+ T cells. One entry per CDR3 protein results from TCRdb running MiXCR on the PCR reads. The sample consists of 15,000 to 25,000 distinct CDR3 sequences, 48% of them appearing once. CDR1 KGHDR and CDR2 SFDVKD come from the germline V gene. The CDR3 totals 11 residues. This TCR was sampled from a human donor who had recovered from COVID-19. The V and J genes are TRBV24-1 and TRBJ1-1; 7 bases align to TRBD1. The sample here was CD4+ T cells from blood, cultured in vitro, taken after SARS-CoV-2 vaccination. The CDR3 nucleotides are TGTGCTACCAGCTCAGGGGGGCGGGCTTTCTTT. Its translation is CATSSGGRAFF.